This paragraph reports one T cell receptor (beta chain). The source of the sample is a study of cytomegalovirus exposure and HLA in healthy donors. Germline V gene data show CDR1 as SGHAT and CDR2 as FQNNGV. Trimming cost V 5 bases and J 4 bases, with 17 bases left between them. There are 15 residues in the CDR3. PCR was performed using 60 Vbeta and 13 Jbeta primers. Clones were sequenced by immunoSEQ multiplex PCR, and TCRdb holds only the in-frame ones, with some missing. The data show about 130,000 clones, with 83% seen just once and approximately 3.6% held by the top ten. V gene TRBV11-2 combines with J gene TRBJ1-2, with D possibly matching TRBD1 (5 bases). The TCR originated in a woman between 35 and 50 years old in good health and CMV-seropositive. Sequencing input: PBMCs. The CDR3 nucleotides are TGTGCCAGCAGCCCCCTCAGGGCTTGGAGCTATGGCTACACCTTC. It encodes CASSPLRAWSYGYTF.